The TCR beta chain described here comes from a study of T cell responses to AZD1222 COVID-19 vaccine. Study details: Doses given second, at about 4 or about 12 weeks, were pooled. Notes on the study in general: Only a handful of AZD1222 recipients, more than five in all, had baseline seropositivity. Unmutated variant regions reportedly attract nearly half of all spike-specific TCRs. Regions 160-218 and 743-854 held dominance among vaccine-associated CD4 TCRs, which spanned spike.

Here immunoSEQ multiplex PCR was the method, and the copy in TCRdb shows in-frame clones only, minus some. Found here are 150,000 to 200,000 clones, 90% to 95% of them singletons; the top ten hold about 3.9%. J lost 2 bases, V lost 5 bases, and 11 bases had no gene match. The CDR3 loop spans 16 amino acids. Germline CDR1 is MNHEY and CDR2 is SMNVEV (reference sequence). This clone has a single count. Its antigen remains unknown. The sequences come from peripheral blood, collected on day 0 of AZD1222 vaccination. The sequence was obtained from an adult in good health. The V gene is TRBV27, the J gene TRBJ2-7, with 8 bases fitting TRBD1. The CDR3 DNA is TGTGCCAGCAGTATCGACGCAGGGGGCACCCCCTACGAGCAGTACTTC. Amino acid sequence: CASSIDAGGTPYEQYF.